The 20 T cell receptor beta chains presented below share a single source sample, sequenced in a study of blood T cell repertoires in COVID-19. Clones were read by immunoSEQ multiplex PCR, and TCRdb kept only the in-frame ones, dropping some. Among over 150,000 clones, about 89% were seen once, and the ten largest hold approximately 2%. The specimen was peripheral blood. The origin of the receptors is a young man who had recovered from COVID-19.

V is TRBV19 and J is TRBJ1-5, with no clear D. Germline loops: CDR1 LNHDA, CDR2 SQIVND (reference sequence). This CDR3 is 17 amino acids long. Trimming shortened V by 1 base and J by 0 bases, and 13 bases separated the two germline ends. This CDR3 reads CASSIVARSPSNQPQHF. In DNA form, the CDR3 reads TGTGCCAGTAGTATAGTGGCTAGGAGTCCTAGCAATCAGCCCCAGCATTTT.

This chain uses TRBV4-1 with TRBJ1-2; D ambiguous. Germline CDR1 is MGHRA and CDR2 is YSYEKL. Trimming removed 1 base from V and 2 bases from J, with 8 bases in between. The CDR3 is made up of 14 amino acids. CDR3 in DNA: TGCGCCAGCAGCCAAGGCGCGGAGAACTATGGCTACACCTTC. Translated, it gives CASSQGAENYGYTF.

This rearrangement joins TRBV28 to TRBJ2-1, with 7 bases identical to TRBD1. Germline V gives CDR1 MDHEN, CDR2 SYDVKM. V lost 6 bases and J lost 7; bases outside the gene matches: 12. This CDR3 comprises 15 residues. The CDR3 coding sequence is TGTGCCAGCAGCCCAAGGGGGCGAGGGGAGAATGAGCAGTTCTTC. Translation gives CASSPRGRGENEQFF.

This chain links TRBV15 with TRBJ1-1, with 7 bases identical to TRBD1. This CDR3 comprises 16 residues. Germline CDR1 is LNHNV and CDR2 is YYDKDF (reference sequence). Germline trimming cut 0 bases from V and 1 base from J; bases unmatched to any gene: 5. Written as DNA, the CDR3 is TGTGCCACCAGCAGAGATGAAGGGGGCCCGAACACTGAAGCTTTCTTT. It translates to CATSRDEGGPNTEAFF.

This sequence joins TRBV28 and TRBJ1-2; D is perhaps TRBD1 (6 bases). The germline V and J ends were trimmed by 7 bases and 8 bases, with 20 bases remaining between them. This CDR3 spans 14 amino acids. Germline assignment: CDR1 MDHEN and CDR2 SYDVKM. The CDR3 DNA is TGTGCCAGCATGTTCCCGGCGGGGGCGAACGGCTACACCTTC. Its translation: CASMFPAGANGYTF.

This chain joins TRBV19 and TRBJ1-1; D remains ambiguous. The CDR3 runs to 13 residues. The ends were cut back, 4 bases at V and 0 bases at J, with 6 bases in the middle. Germline-derived CDR1 and CDR2 are LNHDA and SQIVND (reference sequence). CDR3 sequence (DNA): TGTGCCAGTAGTAGCCACATGAACACTGAAGCTTTCTTT. This gives the protein CASSSHMNTEAFF.

This clone was recorded only once. In nucleotides, the CDR3 is TGTGCCAGCAGCATGGGACAGGGGTTCCACGAGCAGTACTTC. This encodes CASSMGQGFHEQYF. The V gene is TRBV5-4, the J gene TRBJ2-7, with 10 nucleotides matching TRBD1. With V trimmed by 4 bases and J by 5 bases, 6 bases remained unmatched. The length of the CDR3 is 14 residues. Germline CDR1 and CDR2: SGHNT and YYREEE (reference sequence).

The chain couples TRBV29-1 to TRBJ2-1; tentatively, D is TRBD2 (6 bases). The V end was cut by 5 bases, the J end by 4 bases, with 9 bases between. Germline CDR1 and CDR2: SQVTM and ANQGSEA. The CDR3 spans 12 residues. CDR3: CSVRREYNEQFF. The CDR3 region has the DNA TGCAGCGTTAGGAGGGAATACAATGAGCAGTTCTTC.

The chain joins TRBV20-1 to TRBJ1-5; 9 bases map to TRBD1. The CDR3 covers 19 residues. CDR1 is DFQATT, CDR2 SNEGSKA, per germline (reference sequence). V lost 3 bases to trimming and J lost 4 bases; unmatched junction nucleotides: 19. Here the CDR3 reads CSASRPETGGPFRNQPQHF. DNA of the CDR3: TGCAGTGCTAGTCGTCCCGAGACAGGGGGTCCATTTCGTAATCAGCCCCAGCATTTT.

This chain joins TRBV10-1 and TRBJ2-1; 10 bases map to TRBD2. V dropped 4 bases and J dropped 7; count of bases not matched to a gene: 10. The germline V gene has CDR1 WNHNN and CDR2 SYGVQD (reference sequence). The CDR3 is made up of 16 amino acids. The CDR3 nucleotides are TGCGCCAGCAGTGGCAGGGAACTAGCGGGACCAAATGAGCAGTTCTTC. Translated, it gives CASSGRELAGPNEQFF.

The chain couples TRBV7-8 to TRBJ1-1, with 9 bases aligning to TRBD1. CDR1 and CDR2 from the germline V gene are SGHVS and FQNEAQ. Trimming removed 5 bases from V and 6 bases from J; junction bases left unmatched: 4. The CDR3 totals 13 residues. The CDR3 region is CASSLDRGAEAFF. The CDR3 DNA reads as TGTGCCAGCAGCCTGGACAGGGGAGCTGAAGCTTTCTTT.

The chain carries TRBV29-1 and TRBJ2-1; 9 bases match TRBD2. V was pared by 3 bases and J by 7 bases, with 10 bases of the junction left unmatched. There are 15 residues in the CDR3. Germline V CDR1 and CDR2: SQVTM, ANQGSEA. The CDR3 DNA reads as TGCAGCGTTGAGATTAGCGGGAGATTCGAGAATGAGCAGTTCTTC. Protein: CSVEISGRFENEQFF.

The genes are TRBV28 and TRBJ2-7; a possible D gene is TRBD1 (6 bases). Germline assignment: CDR1 MDHEN and CDR2 SYDVKM. The CDR3 consists of 14 residues. Trimming removed 5 bases from V and 6 bases from J, with 17 bases in between. The CDR3 region has the DNA TGTGCCAGCAGTCGGAACAGGGCTATAGGCGAGCAGTACTTC. This codes for CASSRNRAIGEQYF.

The rearrangement links TRBV24-1 to TRBJ1-1; D remains unclear. The CDR3 loop spans 13 amino acids. Trimming pared 7 bases from V and 1 base from J, leaving 9 bases between. Germline CDR1 is KGHDR and CDR2 is SFDVKD. In nucleotides, the CDR3 is TGTGCCACCAGGGGAGACGGGAACACTGAAGCTTTCTTT. Its protein product is CATRGDGNTEAFF.

This clone has a handful of counts. The CDR3 DNA follows: TGTGCCAGCAGCTCCTACCTGACAGGAGTCTACGAGCAGTACTTC. Its protein product is CASSSYLTGVYEQYF. The V and J genes are TRBV5-6 and TRBJ2-7; TRBD1 is a possible D gene (6 bases). Germline-derived CDR1 and CDR2 are SGHDT and YYEEEE. V lost 3 bases and J lost 3, with 16 bases in between. The CDR3 contains 15 residues.

In its sample, this clone was seen once. The rearrangement joins TRBV20-1 to TRBJ2-1; D might be TRBD1 or TRBD2, each matching 11 bases. Between the trimmed V and J ends, which lost 3 bases and 6 bases, there was a span of 27 bases. Germline assignment: CDR1 DFQATT and CDR2 SNEGSKA (reference sequence). This CDR3 is built from 18 residues. CDR3 amino acids: CSASEDRGRLAGPNEQFF. In nucleotides, the CDR3 is TGCAGTGCTAGTGAGGACAGGGGGCGACTAGCGGGGCCCAATGAGCAGTTCTTC.

This sequence joins TRBV28 and TRBJ1-3; a possible D gene is TRBD1 (6 bases). V lost 11 bases to trimming and J lost 1 base, with 18 bases between them. This CDR3 has 15 amino acids. Germline V gene lookup returns CDR1 MDHEN and CDR2 SYDVKM. As DNA, the CDR3 is TGTGCCTGCGCTCGAGAAGGGGGTTCTGGAAACACCATATATTTT. Its protein product is CACAREGGSGNTIYF.

The chain is built from TRBV28 and TRBJ2-1; weak D call: TRBD1 (6 bases). Germline V gene data show CDR1 as MDHEN and CDR2 as SYDVKM. The CDR3 consists of 15 residues. Trimming pared 5 bases from V and 8 bases from J, leaving 19 bases between. This CDR3 is CASSPSRGEGDEQFF. CDR3 DNA sequence: TGTGCCAGCAGTCCCTCTCGCGGTGAGGGGGATGAGCAGTTCTTC.

The chain has TRBV6-5 and TRBJ2-7, with D perhaps TRBD1 (6 bases). Germline CDR1 is MNHEY and CDR2 is SVGAGI. The CDR3 contains 15 residues. V shed 6 bases and J shed 5 bases, with 20 bases lying between them. As DNA, the CDR3 is TGTGCCAGCAGCCGCCCGCAGGGGAAATTCCACGAGCAGTACTTC. Its protein is CASSRPQGKFHEQYF.

The chain employs TRBV11-3 and TRBJ2-3; TRBD1 matches at 9 bases. This CDR3 has 15 amino acids. The germline V gene has CDR1 SGHNT and CDR2 YENEEA. The V segment lost 5 bases and the J segment 6 bases; nucleotides outside the gene matches: 9. CDR3 sequence reads: CASSLQGAKGDTQYF. CDR3 nucleotides: TGTGCCAGCAGCCTACAGGGGGCGAAGGGTGATACGCAGTATTTT.